These 17 T cell receptor beta chains were all obtained from the same sample, sequenced in a study of blood T cell repertoires in COVID-19. Produced via immunoSEQ multiplex PCR; TCRdb's table is partial and in-frame only. Of 200,000 to 300,000 clones in the sample, 80% to 90% were seen once. The sample taken for sequencing was PBMCs or T cells enriched from blood (not recorded which). Receptor source: a man between 35 and 55 years old who had recovered from COVID-19.

The CDR3 DNA sequence: TGTGCCAGTAGCCACGGCTCCGGGGGAAGCGCTGAAGCTTTCTTT. Translated, it gives CASSHGSGGSAEAFF. The chain couples TRBV19 to TRBJ1-1; tentative D call: TRBD1 (5 bases). Germline CDR1 and CDR2: LNHDA and SQIVND (reference sequence). CDR3 size: 15 residues. The V gene lost 6 bases and the J gene lost 6 bases, with 20 bases spanning the gap. Filled out from reference TRBV19 and TRBJ1-1, the complete variable domain reads DGGITQSPKYLFRKEGQNVTLSCEQNLNHDAMYWYRQDPGQGLRLIYYSQIVNDFQKGDIAEGYSVSREKKESFPLTVTSAQKNPTAFYLCASSHGSGGSAEAFFGQGTRLTVV.

The gene calls are TRBV4-1 and TRBJ1-5; D is undetermined. Between the trimmed V and J ends, which lost 1 base and 0 bases, there was a span of 7 bases. The V gene's germline CDR1 is MGHRA and CDR2 YSYEKL. The CDR3 spans 15 residues. As DNA, the CDR3 is TGCGCCAGCAGCCAAGTGGCAGTTAGCAATCAGCCCCAGCATTTT. Translation gives CASSQVAVSNQPQHF.

This clone has only a few counts. This rearrangement joins TRBV29-1 to TRBJ2-2; the D gene is possibly TRBD1 (6 bases). The CDR3 is 15 residues long. V was cut by 0 bases and J by 4 bases, with 12 bases left in between. The germline CDR1 and CDR2 sequences are SQVTM and ANQGSEA. The CDR3 bases are TGCAGCGTTGAAGACAGGGGCAGCCCCACCGGGGAGCTGTTTTTT. Residues: CSVEDRGSPTGELFF.

This clone was counted many times. The chain joins TRBV5-1 to TRBJ1-1, with D maybe TRBD1 (5 bases). The CDR3 has 14 residues. Germline assignment: CDR1 SGHRS and CDR2 YFSETQ. Trimming shortened V by 2 bases and J by 4 bases, and 12 bases separated the two germline ends. DNA of the CDR3: TGCGCCAGCAGCTTAGGAGGGGCTTCCACTGAAGCTTTCTTT. The encoded protein is CASSLGGASTEAFF.

The rearrangement links TRBV5-8 to TRBJ2-6; 12 bases map to TRBD1. CDR3 length: 17 amino acids. Germline lookup yields CDR1 SGHTS and CDR2 YDEGEE. V dropped 2 bases and J dropped 2; count of bases not matched to a gene: 2. The CDR3 sequence: CASSFRDRGPGANVLTF. CDR3 nucleotides: TGTGCCAGCAGCTTCCGGGACAGGGGGCCTGGGGCCAACGTCCTGACTTTC. The full variable domain, with the rest looked up from reference TRBV5-8 and TRBJ2-6, is EAGVTQSPTHLIKTRGQQATLRCSPISGHTSVYWYQQALGLGLQFLLWYDEGEERNRGNFPPRFSGRQFPNYSSELNVNALELEDSALYLCASSFRDRGPGANVLTFGAGSRLTVL.

The V and J genes are TRBV29-1 and TRBJ1-2; D unresolved. The CDR3 has 11 residues. CDR1 is SQVTM, CDR2 ANQGSEA, per germline. Trimming took off 5 bases at V and 2 bases at J, with 6 bases between the two ends. The CDR3 coding sequence is TGCAGCGTTAACAGAAACTATGGCTACACCTTC. Translating it yields CSVNRNYGYTF.

The V call is TRBV6-5, the J call TRBJ2-2; D may be TRBD2 (6 bases). This CDR3 has 15 amino acids. CDR1 is MNHEY, CDR2 SVGAGI, per germline. Trimming shortened V by 6 bases and J by 2 bases, and 13 bases separated the two germline ends. For the CDR3, the DNA is TGTGCCAGCAGCCTCGGACTATCTAACACCGGGGAGCTGTTTTTT. It codes for CASSLGLSNTGELFF.

The CDR3 DNA reads TGTGCCAGCAGCTTATACAGGGACACTGAAGCTTTCTTT. Protein: CASSLYRDTEAFF. The chain carries TRBV5-4 and TRBJ1-1; D possibly corresponds to TRBD1 (6 bases). CDR1 and CDR2 from the germline V gene are SGHNT and YYREEE (reference sequence). V lost 2 bases to trimming and J lost 3 bases, with 8 bases between them. The CDR3 runs 13 residues.

The chain couples TRBV19 to TRBJ1-1, with 8 bases that match TRBD1. The V gene end was trimmed by 6 bases and the J gene end by 7 bases; junction bases not matched to a gene: 10. Germline CDR1 reads LNHDA; CDR2 reads SQIVND (reference sequence). This CDR3 has 14 residues. CDR3 sequence: CASSNPGQDHEAFF. CDR3 bases: TGTGCCAGTAGCAACCCGGGACAGGACCATGAAGCTTTCTTT.

The chain combines TRBV4-1 with TRBJ1-5; D uncertain. Germline V gene data show CDR1 as MGHRA and CDR2 as YSYEKL. There are 15 residues in the CDR3. With 0 bases removed from V and 4 bases from J, the gap between germline ends came to 10 bases. This CDR3 reads CASSQDPAGNQPQHF. CDR3 DNA: TGCGCCAGCAGCCAAGATCCCGCAGGTAATCAGCCCCAGCATTTT.

The chain recombines TRBV4-3 with TRBJ2-5, with 7 bases identical to TRBD2. The length of the CDR3 is 15 residues. Germline V CDR1 and CDR2: LGHNA, YSLEER. V lost 2 bases to trimming and J lost 5 bases; unmatched junction nucleotides: 8. CDR3 sequence: CASSQSGMSLETQYF. CDR3 bases: TGCGCCAGCAGCCAAAGCGGGATGTCTCTCGAGACCCAGTACTTC.

This clone has only one observation. J is TRBJ2-2 and V is TRBV7-9, with TRBD2 identical over 12 bases. V was pared by 8 bases and J by 4 bases, with 5 bases of the junction left unmatched. From germline, CDR1 is SEHNR and CDR2 FQNEAQ (reference sequence). This CDR3 is built from 15 residues. Here the CDR3 DNA reads TGTGCCAGCTTACTAGCGGGGGGCCTCACCGGGGAGCTGTTTTTT. This codes for CASLLAGGLTGELFF.

CDR3 protein: CASSLGDLGQGGNQPQHF. CDR3 sequence (DNA): TGTGCCAGCAGCTTGGGTGATCTTGGACAGGGTGGCAATCAGCCCCAGCATTTT. V usage is TRBV7-8 and J usage is TRBJ1-5; 8 bases are shared with TRBD1. With V trimmed by 3 bases and J by 2 bases, 12 bases remained unmatched. Looked up from germline, CDR1 is SGHVS and CDR2 is FQNEAQ. The CDR3 length is 18 residues. The entire variable domain, with the rest obtained from reference TRBV7-8 and TRBJ1-5, is as follows: GAGVSQSPRYKVAKRGQDVALRCDPISGHVSLFWYQQALGQGPEFLTYFQNEAQLDKSGLPSDRFFAERPEGSVSTLKIQRTQQEDSAVYLCASSLGDLGQGGNQPQHFGDGTRLSIL.

This clone has just a few counts. This rearrangement joins TRBV7-3 to TRBJ2-7, with 8 nucleotides matching TRBD1. CDR1 SGHTA and CDR2 FQGTGA come from the germline V gene. The trim removed 5 bases at V and 4 bases at J, leaving 10 bases unmatched. This CDR3 is built from 15 residues. The CDR3 loop reads CASSPQGAGQYEQYF. The DNA of the CDR3 is TGTGCCAGCAGCCCTCAGGGGGCGGGTCAGTACGAGCAGTACTTC.

The CDR3 nucleotides read TGTGCCAGCACCTCTCTCGCTAGCCACAATGAGCAGTTCTTC. Protein sequence: CASTSLASHNEQFF. The gene calls are TRBV27 and TRBJ2-1; the D gene is possibly TRBD2 (5 bases). Germline V gene data show CDR1 as MNHEY and CDR2 as SMNVEV (reference sequence). V lost 7 bases and J lost 5, with 15 bases in between. The CDR3 sequence is 14 residues long.

The chain uses TRBV6-2 or TRBV6-3 and TRBJ2-5, with TRBD2 identical over 13 bases. The CDR3 extends over 13 amino acids. Germline CDR1 reads MNHEY; CDR2 reads SVGEGT. V trimming: 2 bases; J trimming: 13 bases; junction bases outside the gene matches: 4. CDR3: CASSYVGLAGLYF. The CDR3 bases are TGTGCCAGCAGTTACGTGGGACTAGCGGGACTGTACTTC.

The J gene is TRBJ2-1, the V gene TRBV29-1; a possible D gene is TRBD1 (5 bases). The CDR3 is made up of 15 amino acids. Between the trimmed V and J ends, which lost 3 bases and 2 bases, there was a span of 14 bases. CDR1 and CDR2 (germline): SQVTM, ANQGSEA. The CDR3: CSVEDARTTYNEQFF. CDR3 DNA sequence: TGCAGCGTTGAGGATGCCAGGACAACCTACAATGAGCAGTTCTTC.